The rows below give T cell receptor beta chains drawn from one sample of a study of beta chain features in type 1 diabetes. Produced via immunoSEQ multiplex PCR; TCRdb's table is partial and in-frame only. Here the sample spans around 140,000 clones, around 9% being singletons. Material for sequencing was central memory CD4+ T cells from blood. The receptors originated from a man aged 25 to 45 with type 1 diabetes. Each CDR3 is given with its conserved first and last residue. The D gene is left open where the match is weak. Some rows mark clone size as missing; the rest say once, few, many or name a class of expanded clone.

j_call d_call v_call clone_size cdr3_aa cdr3_nt
TRBJ1-4 TRBD1 TRBV20-1 NA CSASKQGLLFF TGCAGTGCTAGTAAACAGGGGTTACTGTTTTTT
TRBJ1-2 TRBD1 TRBV28 many CASSSGGASDSYTF TGTGCCAGCAGTTCAGGGGGCGCCTCGGACAGCTACACCTTC
TRBJ1-1 NA TRBV5-4 NA CASSPTTELMNTEAFF TGTGCCAGCAGCCCGACGACAGAGCTCATGAACACTGAAGCTTTCTTT
TRBJ1-5 TRBD1 TRBV12-5 NA CASGLVGGREPQHF TGTGCTAGTGGTTTGGTAGGGGGCAGGGAGCCCCAGCATTTT
TRBJ2-7 NA TRBV27 few CASSQYYPYEQYF TGTGCCAGCAGTCAGTACTACCCGTACGAGCAGTACTTC
TRBJ2-3 TRBD1 TRBV10-2 few CATTGVLTDTQYF TGCGCCACCACAGGGGTACTCACAGATACGCAGTATTTT
TRBJ1-1 TRBD1 TRBV19 NA CASSPGGHGNTEAFF TGTGCCAGTAGTCCAGGGGGCCATGGGAACACTGAAGCTTTCTTT
TRBJ2-1 NA TRBV4-1 few CASSSWAGTYNEQFF TGCGCCAGCAGCTCCTGGGCGGGAACATACAATGAGCAGTTCTTC
TRBJ2-3 NA TRBV19 many CASSNGLADTQYF TGTGCCAGTAGTAACGGACTGGCGGATACGCAGTATTTT
TRBJ2-5 NA TRBV29-1 once CSVLTGETQYF TGCAGCGTTCTAACCGGAGAGACCCAGTACTTC
TRBJ1-5 NA TRBV5-6 few CASSGGRSGQPQHF TGTGCCAGCAGCGGGGGGAGGTCCGGGCAGCCCCAGCATTTT
TRBJ2-7 NA TRBV5-6 NA CASSGSSELAPYEQYF TGTGCCAGCAGCGGAAGCAGCGAACTAGCTCCCTACGAGCAGTACTTC
TRBJ2-5 NA TRBV30 NA CAWRSGTTETQYF TGTGCCTGGAGGTCCGGGACAACCGAGACCCAGTACTTC
TRBJ2-5 TRBD1 TRBV13 NA CASRETGRETQYF TGTGCCAGCAGAGAGACAGGGCGGGAGACCCAGTACTTC
TRBJ2-5 TRBD2 TRBV4-3 few CASSQDSVTSGGSGETQYF TGCGCCAGCAGCCAAGATTCTGTGACTAGCGGGGGGAGCGGTGAGACCCAGTACTTC
TRBJ1-2 TRBD1 TRBV11-2 few CASSTVQGARANYGYTF TGTGCCAGCAGCACCGTTCAGGGGGCGAGAGCTAACTATGGCTACACCTTC
TRBJ2-1 NA TRBV2 few CARSRSSYNEQFF TGTGCCAGAAGCAGGTCGTCCTACAATGAGCAGTTCTTC
TRBJ2-7 NA TRBV5-1 NA CASSSTATAYEQYF TGCGCCAGCAGCTCGACAGCGACAGCCTACGAGCAGTACTTC
TRBJ1-3 TRBD1 TRBV30 NA CAWAGQGGGNTIYF TGTGCCTGGGCAGGGCAGGGGGGAGGAAACACCATATATTTT
TRBJ2-7 TRBD1 TRBV7-2 many CASALGTGVYEQYF TGTGCCAGCGCGCTTGGGACAGGGGTCTACGAGCAGTACTTC
TRBJ2-3 TRBD2 TRBV10-3 NA CATLTSGGADTQYF TGTGCCACGTTGACTAGCGGGGGGGCAGATACGCAGTATTTT
TRBJ1-2 TRBD1 TRBV7-3 NA CASSFFGQGREGNGYTF TGTGCCAGCAGCTTTTTCGGACAGGGGAGAGAGGGAAATGGCTACACCTTC
TRBJ2-7 NA TRBV7-8 few CASSLGLPIQGGYEQYF TGTGCCAGCAGCTTAGGGCTTCCCATACAAGGAGGCTACGAGCAGTACTTC
TRBJ2-3 NA TRBV4-3 NA CASSLGHSSTDTQYF TGCGCCAGCAGCCTGGGACACTCTAGCACAGATACGCAGTATTTT
TRBJ1-1 NA TRBV20-1 NA CSAGKGSRTFF TGCAGTGCTGGTAAAGGCAGCAGGACTTTCTTT
TRBJ1-4 NA TRBV6-5 few CASSVTATNEKLFF TGTGCCAGCAGTGTGACAGCAACTAATGAAAAACTGTTTTTT
TRBJ2-1 TRBD1 TRBV15 NA CATSFRTGKNEQFF TGTGCCACCAGCTTCCGGACAGGGAAAAATGAGCAGTTCTTC
TRBJ2-5 TRBD1 TRBV27 NA CASRLTGTAETQYF TGTGCCAGCAGGCTGACAGGGACCGCGGAGACCCAGTACTTC
TRBJ2-5 NA TRBV6-5 NA CASSYGRQGVETQYF TGTGCCAGCAGTTACGGGCGGCAGGGTGTAGAGACCCAGTACTTC
TRBJ2-3 TRBD1 TRBV7-3 NA CASSPQGISTDTQYF TGTGCCAGCAGCCCACAGGGGATATCGACAGATACGCAGTATTTT
TRBJ1-4 NA TRBV4-2 NA CASSQDEGGAEEKLFF TGTGCCAGCAGCCAAGATGAGGGAGGGGCAGAGGAAAAACTGTTTTTT
TRBJ1-1 TRBD1 TRBV18 NA CASSPLGTANTEAFF TGTGCCAGCTCACCACTCGGGACAGCGAACACTGAAGCTTTCTTT
TRBJ2-3 NA TRBV5-1 few CASSLQALTDTQYF TGCGCCAGCAGCTTGCAGGCCCTCACAGATACGCAGTATTTT
TRBJ2-2 NA TRBV7-8 NA CASSPGGSGELFF TGTGCCAGCAGCCCCGGAGGCTCCGGGGAGCTGTTTTTT
TRBJ2-5 NA TRBV29-1 few CSVVDDGETQYF TGCAGCGTTGTCGACGACGGGGAGACCCAGTACTTC
TRBJ1-3 NA TRBV4-1 NA CASSPAGTSPNTIYF TGCGCCAGCAGCCCTGCCGGGACAAGCCCAAACACCATATATTTT
TRBJ2-4 NA TRBV21-1 NA CASSPRTGTAKNIQYF TGTGCCAGCAGCCCTAGGACAGGGACTGCCAAAAACATTCAGTACTTC
TRBJ1-1 NA TRBV5-1 NA CASSLAVGASEAFF TGCGCCAGCAGCTTGGCCGTTGGGGCGTCTGAAGCTTTCTTT
TRBJ2-5 TRBD1 TRBV5-1 few CASSSPGGGETQYF TGCGCCAGCAGCTCCCCAGGGGGCGGGGAGACCCAGTACTTC
TRBJ2-4 NA TRBV21-1 few CASSAPGWNIQYF TGTGCCAGCAGCGCCCCCGGGTGGAACATTCAGTACTTC
TRBJ2-7 TRBD1 TRBV6-5 NA CASSYSWTGGDYEQYF TGTGCCAGCAGTTACTCCTGGACAGGGGGCGACTACGAGCAGTACTTC
TRBJ2-7 TRBD1 TRBV5-1 few CASSGSPGQTYEQYF TGCGCCAGCAGCGGGAGTCCGGGACAGACCTACGAGCAGTACTTC
TRBJ2-6 NA TRBV6-1 few CACGAARSGANVLTF TGTGCCTGCGGCGCAGCGCGATCTGGGGCCAACGTCCTGACTTTC
TRBJ1-4 NA TRBV5-1 NA CASSLETGYNEKLFF TGCGCCAGCAGCTTGGAAACAGGCTATAATGAAAAACTGTTTTTT
TRBJ2-5 NA TRBV6-5 NA CASSYTGRGTQYF TGTGCCAGCAGTTATACAGGGCGAGGGACCCAGTACTTC
TRBJ2-1 TRBD1 TRBV7-3 few CASSQDRAGEQFF TGTGCCAGCAGCCAGGACAGGGCAGGTGAGCAGTTCTTC
TRBJ2-7 TRBD1 TRBV27 NA CAEDREPTVSYEQYF TGTGCAGAGGACAGGGAACCAACAGTCTCCTACGAGCAGTACTTC